A single sample is the source of the 23 T cell receptor beta chains below, sequenced in a study of pediatric ulcerative colitis. The protocol was immunoSEQ multiplex PCR, while the TCRdb copy is restricted to in-frame clones and leaves out a portion. The table shows about 36,000 clones, with 75% to 90% occurring only once. Sequencing was performed on blood. Every receptor here comes from a girl aged 5 to 17 with moderate ulcerative colitis.

The chain carries TRBV5-1 and TRBJ2-2; D is ambiguous. The CDR3 has 14 amino acids. Germline CDR1 reads SGHRS; CDR2 reads YFSETQ. Deletions cut 2 bases from V and 1 base from J, with 6 bases between. CDR3 DNA: TGCGCCAGCAGCTTTCGTAGGAACACCGGGGAGCTGTTTTTT. It encodes CASSFRRNTGELFF.

The chain recombines TRBV27 with TRBJ2-7; 9 bases are a match to TRBD1. The CDR3 consists of 18 residues. With 7 bases clipped from V and 0 bases from J, the junction kept 16 bases outside the gene matches. Looked up from germline, CDR1 is MNHEY and CDR2 is SMNVEV (reference sequence). For the CDR3, the DNA is TGTGCCAGCACGCCTTTAGGGACAGGGCCTCCCTTCTCCTACGAGCAGTACTTC. Its protein product is CASTPLGTGPPFSYEQYF.

The chain links TRBV6-1 to TRBJ2-5; no clear D gene. The CDR3 loop spans 14 amino acids. Looked up from germline, CDR1 is MNHNS and CDR2 is SASEGT. The V end lost 0 bases, the J end lost 5 bases, and 10 bases lay between the germline ends. CDR3 in amino acids: CASSEARLGETQYF. The CDR3 nucleotides are TGTGCCAGCAGTGAAGCGCGTTTAGGGGAGACCCAGTACTTC.

This chain joins TRBV29-1 and TRBJ1-1, with TRBD1 matching 9 bases. J lost 3 bases, V lost 7 bases, and 18 bases had no gene match. This CDR3 is 17 amino acids long. Germline V gene sequence: CDR1 SQVTM, CDR2 ANQGSEA. The CDR3 protein is CSASIYLGTGRDTEAFF. The CDR3 region has the DNA TGCAGCGCATCAATTTACCTCGGGACAGGGAGGGACACTGAAGCTTTCTTT.

The V call is TRBV27, the J call TRBJ2-7, with D perhaps TRBD1 or TRBD2 (6 bases each). CDR1 MNHEY and CDR2 SMNVEV come from the germline V gene (reference sequence). Trimming removed 5 bases at V and 7 bases at J, with 15 bases between. The length of the CDR3 is 13 residues. CDR3 sequence reads: CASSGRGPVEQYF. As DNA, the CDR3 is TGTGCCAGCAGTGGACGGGGGCCCGTTGAGCAGTACTTC.

The CDR3 DNA sequence: TGTGCCAGCAGCGACAGGGTCGTCACTGAAGCTTTCTTT. This translates into CASSDRVVTEAFF. The V and J genes are TRBV6-5 and TRBJ1-1, with TRBD1 identical over 7 bases. Losses at the gene ends were 6 bases for V and 4 bases for J; bases not matched to a gene: 5. The CDR3 loop spans 13 amino acids. CDR1 is MNHEY and CDR2 is SVGAGI in the germline V gene.

This rearrangement joins TRBV12-2 to TRBJ2-2; the listed D gene, TRBD2, was not tested against the DNA. TRBV12-2 is classified as a pseudogene. The CDR3 consists of 20 residues. CDR3 sequence (DNA): TGTGCAAGTCGCTTAGTCATTACGGGCCAGGGAGGGGCGAACACCGGGGAGCTGTTTTTT. This encodes CASRLVITGQGGANTGELFF.

DNA of the CDR3: TGCGCCAGCAGCCAAGATAAAGGGAACTATGGCTACACCTTC. It codes for CASSQDKGNYGYTF. The rearrangement joins TRBV4-3 to TRBJ1-2, with D hard to call. The CDR3 covers 14 residues. The V gene's germline CDR1 is LGHNA and CDR2 YSLEER. V shed 0 bases and J shed 2 bases, with 7 bases lying between them.

This clone was counted ten times or more. The V call is TRBV7-7, the J call TRBJ2-5; D is uncertain. CDR1 SSHAT and CDR2 FNYEAQ come from the germline V gene (reference sequence). Trimming stripped 3 bases from V and 0 bases from J, with 8 bases between. CDR3 length equals 14 residues. CDR3 in DNA: TGTGCCAGCAGCTTTTCGCTGTACCAAGAGACCCAGTACTTC. This sequence encodes CASSFSLYQETQYF.

The V and J genes are TRBV19 and TRBJ2-1; D might be TRBD1 or TRBD2, each matching 5 bases. CDR3 length: 13 residues. Trimming pared 5 bases from V and 3 bases from J, leaving 8 bases between. Germline values: CDR1 LNHDA, CDR2 SQIVND (reference sequence). The CDR3 here is CASSEGYYNEQFF. The CDR3 bases are TGTGCCAGTAGTGAGGGGTACTACAATGAGCAGTTCTTC. Full variable domain (outside the CDR3, taken from reference TRBV19 and TRBJ2-1): DGGITQSPKYLFRKEGQNVTLSCEQNLNHDAMYWYRQDPGQGLRLIYYSQIVNDFQKGDIAEGYSVSREKKESFPLTVTSAQKNPTAFYLCASSEGYYNEQFFGPGTRLTVL.

V usage is TRBV7-3 and J usage is TRBJ2-1, with 7 bases that match TRBD2. The CDR3 sequence is 14 residues long. Germline trimming cut 0 bases from V and 9 bases from J; bases unmatched to any gene: 5. Germline-derived CDR1 and CDR2 are SGHTA and FQGTGA. Here the CDR3 reads CASSLTGLGSEQFF. CDR3 nucleotides: TGTGCCAGCAGCTTAACTGGACTAGGTAGTGAGCAGTTCTTC.

This chain uses TRBV28 with TRBJ1-1, with D hard to call. V lost 7 bases to trimming and J lost 0 bases, with 12 bases between them. The CDR3 sequence is 14 residues long. CDR1 and CDR2 (germline): MDHEN, SYDVKM. DNA of the CDR3: TGTGCCAGCACCCCCCCCCTGATGAACACTGAAGCTTTCTTT. Protein product: CASTPPLMNTEAFF. The variable domain in full, with the rest retrieved from reference TRBV28 and TRBJ1-1, is DVKVTQSSRYLVKRTGEKVFLECVQDMDHENMFWYRQDPGLGLRLIYFSYDVKMKEKGDIPEGYSVSREKKERFSLILESASTNQTSMYLCASTPPLMNTEAFFGQGTRLTVV.

The V gene is TRBV7-8, the J gene TRBJ2-1; D not certain. CDR3 length: 16 amino acids. Trimming removed 0 bases from V and 3 bases from J, with 12 bases in between. In germline, CDR1 is SGHVS, CDR2 FQNEAQ. Here the CDR3 DNA reads TGTGCCAGCAGCTTAGCGCTCGGGTCGATCTACAATGAGCAGTTCTTC. This gives the protein CASSLALGSIYNEQFF.

This chain uses TRBV27 with TRBJ2-7; no definite D call. Germline V lookup: CDR1 MNHEY, CDR2 SMNVEV (reference sequence). This CDR3 spans 13 amino acids. V was trimmed by 3 bases and J by 1 base, leaving 7 bases between them. The CDR3 region is CASSLADSYEQYF. The CDR3 coding sequence is TGTGCCAGCAGTTTGGCTGATTCCTACGAGCAGTACTTC.

Only a few counts were recorded for this clone. This chain connects TRBV10-3 to TRBJ2-7; D gene uncertain. There are 11 residues in the CDR3. V gave up 0 bases and J gave up 6 bases, with 3 bases separating them. Germline values: CDR1 ENHRY, CDR2 SYGVKD. CDR3 loop: CAISESAEQYF. DNA of the CDR3: TGTGCCATCAGTGAGTCTGCCGAGCAGTACTTC.

The gene calls are TRBV20-1 and TRBJ1-2; unclear D gene. V was shortened by 1 base and J by 6 bases, with 6 bases between the two germline ends. The CDR3 runs 11 residues. Germline V gene sequence: CDR1 DFQATT, CDR2 SNEGSKA (reference sequence). The CDR3 loop is CSARVVNGYTF. CDR3 DNA: TGCAGTGCTAGAGTCGTTAATGGCTACACCTTC.

DNA for the CDR3: TGCGCCAGCAGTACTAGCGGGAATAGGAATGAGCAGTTCTTC. This gives the protein CASSTSGNRNEQFF. The chain is built from TRBV10-1 and TRBJ2-1, with TRBD2 matching 10 bases. Germline V gene lookup returns CDR1 WNHNN and CDR2 SYGVQD (reference sequence). This CDR3 is built from 14 residues. After removal of 5 bases from V and 7 bases from J, the junction contained 5 bases not matched to a gene.

As to this clone: The sample contains more than one DNA sequence encoding this CDR3. The chain uses TRBV28 and TRBJ2-1; D gene uncertain. Trimming took 3 bases from V and 4 from J, leaving 4 bases between them. Germline V gene sequence: CDR1 MDHEN, CDR2 SYDVKM. The CDR3 covers 12 residues. For the CDR3, the DNA is TGTGCCAGCAGTTTCGAATACAATGAGCAGTTCTTC. Amino acid sequence: CASSFEYNEQFF.

This clone has a handful of counts. V is TRBV7-9 and J is TRBJ1-2; D not certain. The CDR3 is 14 amino acids. Trimming pared 5 bases from V and 0 bases from J, leaving 10 bases between. CDR1 is SEHNR and CDR2 is FQNEAQ in the germline V gene (reference sequence). CDR3 sequence reads: CASSPVGANYGYTF. CDR3 nucleotides: TGTGCCAGCAGCCCAGTGGGAGCTAACTATGGCTACACCTTC.

The V call is TRBV7-7, the J call TRBJ1-1; D is unclear. The germline V gene has CDR1 SSHAT and CDR2 FNYEAQ (reference sequence). The CDR3 sequence is 13 residues long. The V gene lost 3 bases and the J gene lost 3 bases, with 8 bases spanning the gap. For the CDR3, the DNA is TGTGCCAGCAGCTTGACCGAGGACACTGAAGCTTTCTTT. It codes for CASSLTEDTEAFF.

This sequence joins TRBV6-5 and TRBJ2-1; 12 bases are shared with TRBD2. Germline V gives CDR1 MNHEY, CDR2 SVGAGI. V lost 4 bases to trimming and J lost 6 bases; unmatched junction nucleotides: 7. This CDR3 is built from 16 residues. The CDR3 loop is CASSSRTSGTGNEQFF. The CDR3 coding sequence is TGTGCCAGCAGTTCCCGGACTAGCGGGACGGGCAATGAGCAGTTCTTC.

The chain combines TRBV27 with TRBJ1-2; D is possibly TRBD1 (6 bases). Looked up from germline, CDR1 is MNHEY and CDR2 is SMNVEV (reference sequence). Between the trimmed V and J ends, which lost 10 bases and 5 bases, there was a span of 29 bases. The CDR3 is 17 amino acids. DNA of the CDR3: TGTGCCACTTCCCGGACAGTGGGGAGGGGGTTGGCATATGGCTACACCTTC. Encoded protein: CATSRTVGRGLAYGYTF.

CDR3 nucleotides: TGTGCCAGCAGCTTGGTCCCTCAGCCCCAGCATTTT. It is translated as CASSLVPQPQHF. The chain joins TRBV6-1 to TRBJ1-5, with D hard to call. This CDR3 is built from 12 residues. The V and J ends lost 6 bases and 6 bases respectively, with 9 bases between them. Germline values: CDR1 MNHNS, CDR2 SASEGT.